This T cell receptor (beta chain) was identified in a study of T cell responses to AZD1222 COVID-19 vaccine. Study background: Pooling covered second doses at about 4 or about 12 weeks. Study-wide points: The donors showed a predominance of white British ancestry and of females, with possible underestimation of clonal diversity. Across the whole spike, CD4 TCRs peaked at regions 160-218 and 743-854.

Notes on this clone: Its antigen is not identified.

The repertoire was sequenced with immunoSEQ multiplex PCR; TCRdb's copy has only in-frame clones and lacks some. This sample has about 180,000 clones; less than 90% occur once, and the top ten carry 1.5% to 2%. From germline, CDR1 is MNHEY and CDR2 SVGAGI. The CDR3 runs to 13 residues. Trimming left V 8 bases short and J 10 bases short, with 18 bases between. The sample was peripheral blood, taken on day 0 of AZD1222 vaccination. The sequence was obtained from an adult in good health. The chain is built from TRBV6-5 and TRBJ2-1, with D possibly being TRBD2 (6 bases). CDR3 loop: CASGGNPSTEQFF. CDR3 nucleotides: TGTGCCAGCGGAGGGAACCCGTCGACCGAGCAGTTCTTC.